This T cell receptor beta chain was identified during a study of control samples from healthy donors and cancer patients. The CDR3 length is 18 residues. The V segment lost 0 bases and the J segment 2 bases; nucleotides outside the gene matches: 10. Germline V CDR1 and CDR2: SGHRS, YFSETQ. Libraries were prepared by immunoSEQ multiplex PCR; TCRdb keeps only in-frame clonotypes and omits some of them. This sample has roughly 24,000 clones, with 80% to 85% found just once. The sequenced sample was PBMCs. This TCR was sampled from a man aged 55 to 70 with colorectal cancer. V gene TRBV5-1 combines with J gene TRBJ1-4; 7 bases map to TRBD1. DNA for the CDR3: TGCGCCAGCAGCTTGGGTATAGGAGGGGGCCAGACTAATGAAAAACTGTTTTTT. Protein product: CASSLGIGGGQTNEKLFF.